This T cell receptor beta chain was sequenced in a study of blood T cell repertoires in COVID-19. Turning to the study itself: Sites in the United States, Italy and Spain provided acute and convalescent COVID-19 samples. T cells, B-cell-depleted T cells, or PBMCs provided the cDNA or gDNA that served as material.

The CDR3 is made up of 14 amino acids. With 3 bases clipped from V and 4 bases from J, the junction kept 3 bases outside the gene matches. Germline V lookup: CDR1 SGHRS, CDR2 YFSETQ. In the authors' workflow: Amplified reference gene primers provided the basis for estimating nucleated cell counts. Clones were sequenced by immunoSEQ multiplex PCR, and TCRdb holds only the in-frame ones, with some missing. D and trimming were read from the DNA, whereas the V and J calls and clone size are those reported in that table. Altogether 80,000 or so clones are present, 75% to 90% being singletons, with the ten largest covering 15% to 20%.

Sequences were obtained from peripheral blood. The sequence was obtained from a human donor in a cohort sampled during active COVID-19. This chain connects TRBV5-1 to TRBJ1-4, with TRBD1 matching 7 bases. The CDR3 DNA reads TGCGCCAGCAGCTCGGGACAGATTAATGAAAAACTGTTTTTT. Translated, it gives CASSSGQINEKLFF.